A single sample is the source of the 5 T cell receptor beta chains below, sequenced in a study of T-cell reconstitution after alpha-beta-depleted transplantation in children. Library preparation (for TCRbeta) was performed with unique molecular identifiers. Using its own MiXCR run on the PCR reads, TCRdb lists one record per CDR3 protein. The sample shows over 550,000 distinct CDR3 sequences, under 12% of them seen only once. Sample: PBMCs from the stem cell graft donor, taken from the stem cell graft. The receptors come from a human donor who donated a stem cell graft to a child with acute myeloid leukemia.

In DNA form, the CDR3 reads TGTGCCAGCAGCGAGCGGTCGAAAGGGGAGCTGTTTTTT. Its translation is CASSERSKGELFF. The chain combines TRBV9 with TRBJ2-2, with D tentatively TRBD2 (5 bases). With 3 bases removed from V and 8 bases from J, the gap between germline ends came to 11 bases. The CDR3 is made up of 13 amino acids. The germline V gene has CDR1 SGDLS and CDR2 YYNGEE.

The table lists this clonotype with many counts. The chain combines TRBV4-2 with TRBJ2-2, with 7 bases aligning to TRBD1. The J segment lost 2 bases and the V segment lost 1 base, leaving 7 bases of the junction unmatched. The CDR3 is 17 amino acids. Germline V gives CDR1 LGHNA, CDR2 YNFKEQ. The CDR3 DNA sequence: TGTGCCAGCAGCCAAGTTGGGGGACAGACAAACACCGGGGAGCTGTTTTTT. This encodes CASSQVGGQTNTGELFF.

This clonotype was recorded a few times. This sequence joins TRBV29-1 and TRBJ1-1, with D perhaps TRBD1 (6 bases). Trimming removed 5 bases at V and 3 bases at J, with 19 bases between. Germline V gene lookup returns CDR1 SQVTM and CDR2 ANQGSEA. The CDR3 has 15 residues. CDR3 bases: TGCAGCGTTCCGGGAGGTAGGGGGTTTCACACTGAAGCTTTCTTT. It yields the protein CSVPGGRGFHTEAFF.

This chain connects TRBV6-5 to TRBJ2-1; 11 bases map to TRBD2. Germline CDR1 and CDR2: MNHEY and SVGAGI. With V trimmed by 0 bases and J by 5 bases, 3 bases remained unmatched. This CDR3 spans 16 amino acids. CDR3 region: CASSYSGLAVNNEQFF. For the CDR3, the DNA is TGTGCCAGCAGTTACTCGGGACTAGCGGTTAACAATGAGCAGTTCTTC.

This clonotype was counted ten times or more. The chain carries TRBV5-1 and TRBJ2-7; TRBD2 matches at 11 bases. V was clipped by 3 bases and J by 2 bases; unmatched bases: 4. The CDR3 totals 15 residues. Germline V gene data show CDR1 as SGHRS and CDR2 as YFSETQ. CDR3 loop: CASSYGTSGTYEQYF. As DNA, the CDR3 is TGCGCCAGCAGCTATGGGACTAGCGGTACCTACGAGCAGTACTTC.